This T cell receptor beta chain emerged from a study of blood T cell repertoires in COVID-19. Study-level background: The samples span acute and convalescent COVID-19 from the United States, Italy and Spain.

Participant age was roughly 18 to 90 years, and participants resided in roughly 25 US areas. Recovered status applied to Cohort 3 donors who had two consecutive negative PCRs. It also applied to those with clearance or with symptom resolution. CDR1 and CDR2 (germline): SGHTA, FQGNSA. J gave up 6 bases and V 5 bases, and 10 bases lay outside the gene matches. The CDR3 length is 15 residues. Methods used by the authors: Counts of nucleated cells, estimated from reference gene primer amplification, were obtained. TCRdb's table, derived via immunoSEQ multiplex PCR, lists solely in-frame clones and lacks some. D and trimming come from the DNA, and the V and J calls and clone size come from that table. The sample lists approximately 470,000 clones, 87% occurring once.

Source material: PBMCs or T cells enriched from blood (not recorded which). This TCR was recovered from a young woman who had recovered from COVID-19. J is TRBJ2-5 and V is TRBV7-2; 9 bases match TRBD1. CDR3 loop: CASSPGTGREKTQYF. CDR3 sequence (DNA): TGTGCCAGCAGCCCCGGGACAGGGAGGGAGAAGACCCAGTACTTC.